Following are 6 T cell receptor beta chains from one sample sequenced in a study of blood T cell repertoires in COVID-19. Clones were sequenced by immunoSEQ multiplex PCR, and TCRdb holds only the in-frame ones, with some missing. Among hundreds of thousands of clones, around 87% were seen once, and the ten largest hold approximately 8%. Sequenced sample: peripheral blood. The receptor source for this set is a woman in her forties or fifties who had recovered from COVID-19.

The rearrangement joins TRBV7-9 to TRBJ1-1, with TRBD1 identical over 9 bases. V was clipped by 6 bases and J by 4 bases; unmatched bases: 18. This CDR3 has 18 residues. Germline V gives CDR1 SEHNR, CDR2 FQNEAQ (reference sequence). The CDR3 protein is CASRPTGTGSRWSTEAFF. CDR3 coding DNA: TGTGCCAGCAGGCCTACCGGGACAGGGTCGAGGTGGAGCACTGAAGCTTTCTTT.

This sequence joins TRBV4-3 and TRBJ1-4; D unresolved. The CDR3 consists of 17 residues. Trimming took 0 bases from V and 7 from J, leaving 18 bases between them. Germline V lookup: CDR1 LGHNA, CDR2 YSLEER. This chain's CDR3 is CASSQDSSSHGGEKLFF. CDR3 DNA: TGCGCCAGCAGCCAAGATAGTAGCAGTCACGGCGGTGAAAAACTGTTTTTT.

The chain uses TRBV5-5 and TRBJ1-6; D is ambiguous. There are 14 residues in the CDR3. The germline V gene encodes CDR1 SGHKS and CDR2 YYEKEE (reference sequence). The V gene lost 1 base and the J gene lost 4 bases, with 6 bases spanning the gap. The CDR3 is CASSLWQYNSPLHF. CDR3 DNA sequence: TGTGCCAGCAGCTTGTGGCAGTATAATTCACCCCTCCACTTT.

This chain connects TRBV12-5 to TRBJ1-2; D is unclear. CDR1 is LGHNT and CDR2 is FRNRAP in the germline V gene. Trimming pared 1 base from V and 5 bases from J, leaving 5 bases between. There are 12 residues in the CDR3. The CDR3, as DNA: TGTGCTAGTGGTTTGGACCAGTATGGCTACACCTTC. Protein: CASGLDQYGYTF. The whole variable domain, filled in from reference TRBV12-5 and TRBJ1-2, reads DARVTQTPRHKVTEMGQEVTMRCQPILGHNTVFWYRQTMMQGLELLAYFRNRAPLDDSGMPKDRFSAEMPDATLATLKIQPSEPRDSAVYFCASGLDQYGYTFGSGTRLTVV.

J is TRBJ1-5 and V is TRBV24-1; maybe TRBD1 (6 bases). The CDR3 is made up of 14 amino acids. V shed 1 base and J shed 4 bases, with 7 bases lying between them. Germline loops: CDR1 KGHDR, CDR2 SFDVKD. The DNA of the CDR3 is TGTGCCACCAGTGATTTAACAGGGAATCAGCCCCAGCATTTT. Translation: CATSDLTGNQPQHF.

A word on this clone: This sample includes further DNA sequences coding for the same CDR3. The CDR3 loop is CASSLQGATNEKLFF. In nucleotides, the CDR3 is TGCGCCAGCAGCTTACAGGGGGCAACTAATGAAAAACTGTTTTTT. This rearrangement joins TRBV5-1 to TRBJ1-4; 8 bases line up with TRBD1. With 2 bases clipped from V and 0 bases from J, the junction kept 0 bases outside the gene matches. Germline CDR1 is SGHRS and CDR2 is YFSETQ. This CDR3 is built from 15 residues.